The 31 T cell receptor beta chains presented below share a single source sample, sequenced in a study of T cell changes during pregnancy in multiple sclerosis. Some clones are missing from TCRdb's copy, which holds only in-frame ones; the method was immunoSEQ multiplex PCR. The table records 35,000 or so clones, about 90% of them present only once. Source: CD4+ T cells from peripheral blood mononuclear cells, taken after pregnancy. These TCRs come from a female donor with multiple sclerosis, enrolled in a pregnancy study.

This chain joins TRBV5-1 and TRBJ1-2, with TRBD1 as a possible D gene (5 bases). Germline V gene lookup returns CDR1 SGHRS and CDR2 YFSETQ. This CDR3 is 14 amino acids long. The ends were cut back, 5 bases at V and 2 bases at J, with 13 bases in the middle. The CDR3 region has the DNA TGCGCCAGCAGTGCGGGACCGCCGAACTATGGCTACACCTTC. This sequence encodes CASSAGPPNYGYTF.

The CDR3 DNA follows: TGTGCCAGCAGTTATTCGCCGATCCCCCTCGGGGAGCCCTACACCTTC. This translates into CASSYSPIPLGEPYTF. The rearrangement uses TRBV6-5 and TRBJ1-2; no firm D call. The CDR3 extends over 16 amino acids. Per germline, CDR1 MNHEY and CDR2 SVGAGI. V was clipped by 3 bases and J by 10 bases, with 24 bases between them.

This clone was counted once. The V and J genes are TRBV6-5 and TRBJ2-2; a weak D match, TRBD2 (5 bases). The CDR3 runs 16 residues. The germline V gene encodes CDR1 MNHEY and CDR2 SVGAGI. V gave up 1 base and J gave up 1 base, with 10 bases separating them. CDR3 DNA sequence: TGTGCCAGCAGTTACTGGGAGAGATTGAACACCGGGGAGCTGTTTTTT. Translating gives CASSYWERLNTGELFF.

The genes are TRBV27 and TRBJ1-1; D is perhaps TRBD1 (6 bases). The CDR3 sequence is 16 residues long. CDR1 is MNHEY and CDR2 is SMNVEV in the germline V gene (reference sequence). V lost 11 bases and J 7 bases, leaving 29 bases between the germline ends. CDR3 nucleotide sequence: TGTGCCTCCTCACAGGGAAATAGGCGCGCCGGTAGTGAAGCTTTCTTT. Translation: CASSQGNRRAGSEAFF.

The rearrangement joins TRBV18 to TRBJ2-7; unclear D gene. CDR3 size: 17 residues. V shed 1 base and J shed 2 bases, with 18 bases lying between them. The germline CDR1 and CDR2 sequences are KGHSH and LQKENI. The CDR3 region has the DNA TGTGCCAGCTCACCACGCGAAGATACTATACGAACCTACGAGCAGTACTTC. Protein: CASSPREDTIRTYEQYF.

The gene calls are TRBV19 and TRBJ2-3; no reliable D call. CDR3 size: 16 residues. Trimming took off 7 bases at V and 2 bases at J, with 19 bases between the two ends. CDR1 and CDR2 from the germline V gene are LNHDA and SQIVND (reference sequence). The CDR3 spells CASTPSLFTVTDTQYF. The CDR3 DNA sequence: TGTGCCAGTACCCCGAGTCTTTTTACGGTCACAGATACGCAGTATTTT.

The rearrangement links TRBV18 to TRBJ2-1, with TRBD2 matching over 10 bases. CDR3 length equals 15 residues. The junction had 4 bases not matched to a gene; V was cut back by 3 bases and J by 5 bases. CDR1 is KGHSH, CDR2 LQKENI, per germline. The CDR3 here is CASSPQRGGDNEQFF. The CDR3 coding sequence is TGTGCCAGCTCACCCCAGCGGGGGGGGGACAATGAGCAGTTCTTC.

The genes are TRBV30 and TRBJ2-2; tentative D call: TRBD1 (6 bases). Germline V CDR1 and CDR2: GTSNPN, SVGIG (reference sequence). Trimming left V 2 bases short and J 3 bases short, with 10 bases between. The CDR3 extends over 14 amino acids. The CDR3 sequence is CAWSRGGDTGELFF. Here the CDR3 DNA reads TGTGCCTGGAGTCGAGGGGGAGACACCGGGGAGCTGTTTTTT.

The genes are TRBV11-2 and TRBJ2-5, with TRBD1 as a possible D gene (5 bases). CDR3 length: 11 amino acids. CDR1 is SGHAT and CDR2 is FQNNGV in the germline V gene. Deletions cut 8 bases from V and 2 bases from J, with 6 bases between. The CDR3 reads CASAGQETQYF. CDR3 in DNA: TGTGCCAGCGCAGGGCAAGAGACCCAGTACTTC.

The chain combines TRBV7-9 with TRBJ2-1; no clear D. The germline V and J ends were trimmed by 1 base and 7 bases, with 5 bases remaining between them. The CDR3 is 12 residues long. Germline V gene lookup returns CDR1 SEHNR and CDR2 FQNEAQ (reference sequence). The CDR3 DNA reads as TGTGCCAGCAGCTTAGAATCAAATGAGCAGTTCTTC. Translation gives CASSLESNEQFF. Using reference TRBV7-9 and TRBJ2-1 for the parts outside the CDR3, the full variable domain is DTGVSQNPRHKITKRGQNVTFRCDPISEHNRLYWYRQTLGQGPEFLTYFQNEAQLEKSRLLSDRFSAERPKGSFSTLEIQRTEQGDSAMYLCASSLESNEQFFGPGTRLTVL.

The genes are TRBV6-1 and TRBJ2-5; 7 bases map to TRBD1. The V gene end was trimmed by 7 bases and the J gene end by 5 bases; junction bases not matched to a gene: 7. The germline gives CDR1 MNHNS, CDR2 SASEGT. The CDR3 totals 13 residues. Written as DNA, the CDR3 is TGTGCCAGCATCAGGGGGTTCCAGGAGACCCAGTACTTC. The encoded protein is CASIRGFQETQYF.

The chain carries TRBV9 and TRBJ2-5, with D maybe TRBD1 (6 bases). The CDR3 spans 16 residues. V lost 0 bases to trimming and J lost 4 bases, with 16 bases between them. Looked up from germline, CDR1 is SGDLS and CDR2 is YYNGEE. DNA of the CDR3: TGTGCCAGCAGCGTAGGTGCAGGGGTCGTACGAGAGACCCAGTACTTC. It encodes CASSVGAGVVRETQYF.

The CDR3 spells CASSQSFSHRNSNQPQHF. Written as DNA, the CDR3 is TGCGCCAGCAGTCAATCTTTTTCGCACAGGAATAGCAATCAGCCCCAGCATTTT. This chain links TRBV23-1 with TRBJ1-5; TRBD1 is a possible D gene (5 bases). TRBV23-1 is treated as an ORF (open reading frame) with a function not yet certain. The CDR3 has 18 amino acids. V lost 0 bases and J 0 bases, leaving 15 bases between the germline ends.

The chain joins TRBV15 to TRBJ2-7, with 9 nucleotides matching TRBD2. V trimming: 0 bases; J trimming: 5 bases; junction bases outside the gene matches: 5. Germline assignment: CDR1 LNHNV and CDR2 YYDKDF (reference sequence). The CDR3 sequence is 15 residues long. The CDR3 sequence: CATSRDLASGNEQYF. The CDR3 DNA follows: TGTGCCACCAGCAGAGATCTGGCTAGCGGGAACGAGCAGTACTTC.

The V call is TRBV18, the J call TRBJ2-2, with 7 bases identical to TRBD1. Germline lookup yields CDR1 KGHSH and CDR2 LQKENI. This CDR3 spans 16 amino acids. J lost 0 bases, V lost 6 bases, and 7 bases had no gene match. This chain's CDR3 is CASSLQGSANTGELFF. The DNA for the CDR3 is TGTGCCAGCTCCCTACAGGGGTCCGCGAACACCGGGGAGCTGTTTTTT.

The rearrangement links TRBV5-1 to TRBJ2-5, with a tentative D call TRBD2 (5 bases). Trimming pared 4 bases from V and 5 bases from J, leaving 15 bases between. In germline, CDR1 is SGHRS, CDR2 YFSETQ. CDR3 length: 14 residues. The CDR3 sequence: CASSVRSWRETQYF. CDR3 DNA sequence: TGCGCCAGCAGCGTGCGATCCTGGAGGGAGACCCAGTACTTC.

This chain links TRBV5-1 with TRBJ2-7, with TRBD2 as a possible D gene (5 bases). V was shortened by 6 bases and J by 0 bases, with 16 bases between the two germline ends. The germline CDR1 and CDR2 sequences are SGHRS and YFSETQ. The CDR3 is 15 residues long. CDR3 protein: CASTLAGHSSYEQYF. The DNA of the CDR3 is TGCGCCAGCACCCTAGCAGGTCATAGCTCCTACGAGCAGTACTTC.

The chain employs TRBV19 and TRBJ2-2; a possible D gene is TRBD2 (6 bases). V lost 5 bases and J lost 6, with 19 bases in between. Germline CDR1 and CDR2: LNHDA and SQIVND (reference sequence). The CDR3 has 16 residues. The CDR3 DNA is TGTGCCAGTAGTTTTCTTGGAGGAGGGCTTCCCGGGGAGCTGTTTTTT. As protein: CASSFLGGGLPGELFF.

The rearrangement joins TRBV2 to TRBJ2-2; D might be TRBD1 (6 bases). Germline CDR1 is SNHLY and CDR2 is FYNNEI. This CDR3 comprises 15 residues. The ends were cut back, 3 bases at V and 2 bases at J, with 10 bases in the middle. DNA for the CDR3: TGTGCCAGCAGTGATTTGGGGGCCAACACCGGGGAGCTGTTTTTT. Protein: CASSDLGANTGELFF.

To note about this clone: The junction shows a germline mismatch at one end, possibly a read error. The rearrangement uses TRBV28 and TRBJ2-3, with 9 bases aligning to TRBD2. Germline assignment: CDR1 MDHEN and CDR2 SYDVKM. The CDR3 is 13 amino acids. CDR3 nucleotide sequence: TGTGCCAGCAGTTTTGCGGGAGGGCCTTCCCAAGGGTTT. Translation: CASSFAGGPSQGF.

The count of this clone is one. CDR3 DNA sequence: TGCGCCAGCAGCCTCCTAACGACAGGGGAAACTGAAGCTTTCTTT. It translates to CASSLLTTGETEAFF. V and J are TRBV5-1 and TRBJ1-1; 8 bases match TRBD1. This CDR3 contains 15 residues. Germline CDR1 and CDR2: SGHRS and YFSETQ. J lost 5 bases, V lost 4 bases, and 10 bases had no gene match.

For this clone: Other nucleotide sequences in the sample specify the same CDR3. The rearrangement joins TRBV28 to TRBJ2-2, with D tentatively TRBD1 (5 bases). The CDR3 contains 14 residues. Deletions cut 6 bases from V and 5 bases from J, with 13 bases between. Germline CDR1 reads MDHEN; CDR2 reads SYDVKM. The CDR3 coding sequence is TGTGCCAGCAGGCGGCAGGGTGGGACCGGGGAGCTGTTTTTT. Amino acids: CASRRQGGTGELFF. Supplemented by reference TRBV28 and TRBJ2-2, the full variable domain reads DVKVTQSSRYLVKRTGEKVFLECVQDMDHENMFWYRQDPGLGLRLIYFSYDVKMKEKGDIPEGYSVSREKKERFSLILESASTNQTSMYLCASRRQGGTGELFFGEGSRLTVL.

The chain combines TRBV20-1 with TRBJ2-7, with D perhaps matching TRBD1 (6 bases). Germline values: CDR1 DFQATT, CDR2 SNEGSKA (reference sequence). Trimming stripped 4 bases from V and 6 bases from J, with 10 bases between. CDR3 length: 11 amino acids. CDR3 sequence (DNA): TGCAGTGCTACCCAGGGGCTCGAGCAGTACTTC. Amino acid sequence: CSATQGLEQYF.

J is TRBJ2-3 and V is TRBV19, with TRBD2 matching 14 bases. Germline lookup yields CDR1 LNHDA and CDR2 SQIVND (reference sequence). V trimming: 5 bases; J trimming: 5 bases; junction bases outside the gene matches: 6. This CDR3 is built from 16 residues. The CDR3 here is CASSSRLAGGQDTQYF. The CDR3 bases are TGTGCCAGTAGTTCTCGACTAGCGGGAGGGCAAGATACGCAGTATTTT.

In its sample, this clone was seen once. The CDR3 DNA sequence: TGTGCCAGCAATCGTGGTGGCGGGGCCACCTACGAGCAGTACTTC. Its protein is CASNRGGGATYEQYF. The genes are TRBV9 and TRBJ2-7, with a weak D call TRBD2 (6 bases). Germline values: CDR1 SGDLS, CDR2 YYNGEE. V was shortened by 6 bases and J by 2 bases, with 18 bases between the two germline ends. The CDR3 totals 15 residues.

The gene calls are TRBV10-3 and TRBJ2-1; weak D call: TRBD2 (6 bases). The CDR3 is made up of 12 amino acids. Per germline, CDR1 ENHRY and CDR2 SYGVKD. The germline V and J ends were trimmed by 4 bases and 6 bases, with 7 bases remaining between them. CDR3 sequence (DNA): TGTGCCATCAGTGTGGGGGGCAATGAGCAGTTCTTC. It specifies CAISVGGNEQFF.

This rearrangement joins TRBV11-1 to TRBJ2-1; D is possibly TRBD2 (6 bases). Germline CDR1 SGHAT, CDR2 FQDESV (reference sequence). The V gene lost 3 bases and the J gene lost 0 bases, with 9 bases spanning the gap. There are 15 residues in the CDR3. CDR3 sequence: CASSLGRGSYNEQFF. In nucleotides, the CDR3 is TGTGCCAGCAGCTTGGGGCGGGGCTCCTACAATGAGCAGTTCTTC.

The V call is TRBV7-2, the J call TRBJ2-1, with 8 positions matching TRBD2. There are 15 residues in the CDR3. V was clipped by 8 bases and J by 1 base; unmatched bases: 7. The germline CDR1 and CDR2 sequences are SGHTA and FQGNSA. The CDR3 sequence: CASLLAGGSYNEQFF. CDR3 DNA sequence: TGTGCCAGCCTTCTAGCGGGCGGGTCCTACAATGAGCAGTTCTTC.

The rearrangement links TRBV11-2 to TRBJ2-7, with unresolved D. V gave up 5 bases and J gave up 6 bases, with 8 bases separating them. The CDR3 totals 11 residues. Germline loops: CDR1 SGHAT, CDR2 FQNNGV. CDR3: CASSQRSEQYF. The DNA for the CDR3 is TGTGCCAGCAGCCAAAGGAGCGAGCAGTACTTC.

The chain couples TRBV9 to TRBJ2-7, with 12 bases identical to TRBD1. Germline-derived CDR1 and CDR2 are SGDLS and YYNGEE. Trimming took 5 bases from V and 5 from J; bases not matched to a gene: 11. CDR3 size: 16 residues. CDR3: CASRDPPGQGAHEQYF. CDR3 nucleotides: TGTGCCAGCAGAGACCCCCCGGGACAGGGGGCTCACGAGCAGTACTTC.

V and J are TRBV6-5 and TRBJ1-5; 7 bases map to TRBD1. Looked up from germline, CDR1 is MNHEY and CDR2 is SVGAGI. V was clipped by 5 bases and J by 0 bases; unmatched bases: 4. The length of the CDR3 is 15 residues. Here the CDR3 DNA reads TGTGCCAGCAGTCCCGACAGGGCTAGCAATCAGCCCCAGCATTTT. Encoded protein: CASSPDRASNQPQHF.